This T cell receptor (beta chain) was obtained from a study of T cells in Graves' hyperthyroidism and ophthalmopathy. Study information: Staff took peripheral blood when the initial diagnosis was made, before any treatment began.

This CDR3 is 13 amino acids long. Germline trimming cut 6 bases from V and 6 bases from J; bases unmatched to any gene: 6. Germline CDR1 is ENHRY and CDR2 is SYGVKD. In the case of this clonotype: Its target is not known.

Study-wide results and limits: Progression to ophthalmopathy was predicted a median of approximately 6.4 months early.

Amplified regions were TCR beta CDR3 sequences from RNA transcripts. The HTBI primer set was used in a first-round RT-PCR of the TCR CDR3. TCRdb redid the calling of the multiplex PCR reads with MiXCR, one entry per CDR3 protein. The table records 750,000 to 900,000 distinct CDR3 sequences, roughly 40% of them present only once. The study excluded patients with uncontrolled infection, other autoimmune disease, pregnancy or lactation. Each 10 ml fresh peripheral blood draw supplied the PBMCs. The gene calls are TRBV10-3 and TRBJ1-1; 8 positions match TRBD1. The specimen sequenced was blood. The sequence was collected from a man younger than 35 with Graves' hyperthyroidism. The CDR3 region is CAIREDRAAEAFF. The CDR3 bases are TGTGCCATCAGGGAGGACAGGGCAGCTGAAGCTTTCTTT.